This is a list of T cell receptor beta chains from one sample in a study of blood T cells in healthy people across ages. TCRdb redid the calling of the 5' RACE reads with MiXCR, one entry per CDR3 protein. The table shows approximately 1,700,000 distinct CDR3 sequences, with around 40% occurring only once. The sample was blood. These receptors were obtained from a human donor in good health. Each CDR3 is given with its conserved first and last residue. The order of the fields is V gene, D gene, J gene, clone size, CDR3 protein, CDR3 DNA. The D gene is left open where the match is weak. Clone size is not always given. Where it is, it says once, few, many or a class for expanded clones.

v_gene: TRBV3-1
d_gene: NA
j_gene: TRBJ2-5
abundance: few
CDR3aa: CASSQVAGRTQETQYF
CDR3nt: TGTGCCAGCAGCCAAGTGGCCGGGCGTACCCAAGAGACCCAGTACTTC

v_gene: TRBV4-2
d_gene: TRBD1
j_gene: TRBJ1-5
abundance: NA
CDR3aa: CASSRTGESNQPQHF
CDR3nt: TGTGCCAGCAGCCGAACAGGGGAAAGCAATCAGCCCCAGCATTTT

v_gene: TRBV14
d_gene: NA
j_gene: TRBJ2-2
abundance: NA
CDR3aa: CASSLSAPGELFF
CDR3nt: TGTGCCAGCAGCCTTTCTGCCCCCGGGGAGCTGTTTTTT

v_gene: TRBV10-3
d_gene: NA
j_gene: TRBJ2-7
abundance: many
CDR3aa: CAISEIDARGLSYEQYF
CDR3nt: TGTGCCATCAGTGAAATAGATGCCAGGGGTCTCTCCTACGAGCAGTACTTC

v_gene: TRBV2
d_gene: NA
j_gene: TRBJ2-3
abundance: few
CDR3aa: CASRKTETLTDTQYF
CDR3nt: TGTGCCAGCAGGAAGACAGAGACGTTGACAGATACGCAGTATTTT

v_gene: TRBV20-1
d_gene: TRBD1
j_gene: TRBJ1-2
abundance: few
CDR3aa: CSARTGQNYGYTF
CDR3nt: TGCAGTGCTAGGACAGGGCAAAACTATGGCTACACCTTC

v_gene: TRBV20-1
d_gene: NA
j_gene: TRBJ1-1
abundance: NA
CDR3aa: CSARDYKSGAFF
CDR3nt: TGCAGTGCTAGAGATTATAAGTCTGGAGCTTTCTTT

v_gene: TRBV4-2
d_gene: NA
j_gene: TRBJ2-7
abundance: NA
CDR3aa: CASSQAQGGSQGYEQYF
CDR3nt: TGTGCCAGCAGCCAAGCTCAGGGGGGCAGCCAGGGGTACGAGCAGTACTTC

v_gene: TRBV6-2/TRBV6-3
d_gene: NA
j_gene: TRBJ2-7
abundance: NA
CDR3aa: CASSFAALGQTYEQYF
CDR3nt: TGCGCCAGCAGTTTTGCCGCACTTGGACAGACCTACGAGCAGTACTTC

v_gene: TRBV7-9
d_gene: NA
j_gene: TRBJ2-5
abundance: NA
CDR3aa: CASCREVIQETQYF
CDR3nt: TGTGCCAGCTGCCGGGAAGTAATCCAAGAGACCCAGTACTTC

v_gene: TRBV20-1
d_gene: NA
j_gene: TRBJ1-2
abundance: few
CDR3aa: CSAPTNTFGGSLFYGYTF
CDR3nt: TGCAGTGCTCCAACGAATACCTTTGGCGGGTCCTTATTCTATGGCTACACCTTC

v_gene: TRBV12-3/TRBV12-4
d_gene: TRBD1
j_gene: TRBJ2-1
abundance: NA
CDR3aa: CASSSEVQGPNEQFF
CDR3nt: TGTGCCAGCAGTTCGGAGGTACAGGGGCCCAATGAGCAGTTCTTC

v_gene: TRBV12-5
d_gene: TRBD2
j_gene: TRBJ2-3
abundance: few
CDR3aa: CASGLGLAGYTDTQYF
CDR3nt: TGTGCTAGTGGCCTAGGACTAGCGGGGTACACAGATACGCAGTATTTT

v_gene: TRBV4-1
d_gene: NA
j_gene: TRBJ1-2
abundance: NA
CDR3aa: CASSQVGSGSSYGYTF
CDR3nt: TGCGCCAGCAGCCAAGTAGGGTCAGGGTCAAGCTATGGCTACACCTTC

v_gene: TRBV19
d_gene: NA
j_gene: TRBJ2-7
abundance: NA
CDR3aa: CASSIILIGSNEQYF
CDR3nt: TGTGCCAGTAGTATCATCTTGATTGGGTCCAACGAGCAGTACTTC

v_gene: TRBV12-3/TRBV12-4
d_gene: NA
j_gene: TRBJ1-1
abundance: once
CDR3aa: CASSLAQQGRAFF
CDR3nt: TGTGCCAGCAGTTTAGCTCAACAGGGTCGGGCTTTCTTT

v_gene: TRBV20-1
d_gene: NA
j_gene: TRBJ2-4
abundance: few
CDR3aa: CSARPSFWSDAKNIQYF
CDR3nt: TGCAGTGCCCGACCCTCTTTCTGGAGTGACGCCAAAAACATTCAGTACTTC

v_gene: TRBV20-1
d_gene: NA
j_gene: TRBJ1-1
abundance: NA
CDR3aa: CSARVTLSPTEAFF
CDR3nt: TGCAGTGCTAGAGTAACGCTCAGCCCCACTGAAGCTTTCTTT

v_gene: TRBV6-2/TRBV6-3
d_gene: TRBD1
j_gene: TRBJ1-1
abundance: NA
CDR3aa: CASSYSSYRGPTEAFF
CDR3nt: TGTGCCAGCAGTTACTCGAGTTACAGGGGGCCCACTGAAGCTTTCTTT

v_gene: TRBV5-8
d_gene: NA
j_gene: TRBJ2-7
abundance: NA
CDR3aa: CASSLVLGDYEQYF
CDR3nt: TGTGCCAGCAGCTTGGTACTGGGAGACTACGAGCAGTACTTC

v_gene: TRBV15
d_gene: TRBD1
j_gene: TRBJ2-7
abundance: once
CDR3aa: CATSRPIPGQGAHEQYF
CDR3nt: TGTGCCACCAGCAGACCTATACCGGGACAGGGGGCCCACGAGCAGTACTTC

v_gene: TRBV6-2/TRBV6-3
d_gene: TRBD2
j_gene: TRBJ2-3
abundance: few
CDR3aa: CASSDSAGTRQDTQYF
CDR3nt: TGTGCCAGCAGTGATTCGGCCGGGACTAGGCAAGATACGCAGTATTTT

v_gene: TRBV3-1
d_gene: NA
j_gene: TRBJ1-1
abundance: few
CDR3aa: CASSQGGGAEAFF
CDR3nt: TGTGCCAGCAGCCAAGGAGGGGGGGCTGAAGCTTTCTTT

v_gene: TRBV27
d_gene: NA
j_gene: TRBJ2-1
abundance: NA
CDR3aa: CASTGVRKNPRSNNEQFF
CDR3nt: TGTGCCAGCACAGGAGTTAGGAAGAATCCTAGGTCCAACAATGAGCAGTTCTTC

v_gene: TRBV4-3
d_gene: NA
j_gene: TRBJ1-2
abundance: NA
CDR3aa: CASSQMQGFDGYTF
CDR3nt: TGCGCCAGCAGCCAAATGCAAGGGTTTGATGGCTACACCTTC

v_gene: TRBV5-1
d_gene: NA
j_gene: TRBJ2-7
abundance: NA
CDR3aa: CASSLEENHYTYSYEQYF
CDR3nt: TGCGCCAGCAGCTTGGAAGAGAACCATTATACCTATTCCTACGAGCAGTACTTC

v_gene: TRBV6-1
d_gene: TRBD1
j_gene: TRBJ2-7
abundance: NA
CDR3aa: CASSETGGLDEQYF
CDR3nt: TGTGCCAGCAGTGAAACAGGGGGCTTGGACGAGCAGTACTTC

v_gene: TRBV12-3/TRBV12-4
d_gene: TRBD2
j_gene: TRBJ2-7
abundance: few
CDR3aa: CASSQMTSGYEQYF
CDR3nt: TGTGCCAGCAGCCAGATGACTAGCGGCTACGAGCAGTACTTC

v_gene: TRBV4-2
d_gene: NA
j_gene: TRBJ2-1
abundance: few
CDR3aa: CASSQELIGGPRRSYNEQFF
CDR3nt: TGTGCCAGCAGCCAAGAGTTGATAGGCGGGCCAAGGAGGTCCTACAATGAGCAGTTCTTC

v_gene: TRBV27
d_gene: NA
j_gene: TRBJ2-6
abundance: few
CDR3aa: CASSLKQPLSGANVLTF
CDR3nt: TGTGCCAGCAGTTTAAAACAGCCGCTCTCTGGGGCCAACGTCCTGACTTTC

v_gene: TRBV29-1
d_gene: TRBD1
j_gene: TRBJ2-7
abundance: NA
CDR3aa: CSVRRTGVSGAYEQYF
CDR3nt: TGCAGCGTTCGTCGGACAGGGGTGTCGGGGGCCTACGAGCAGTACTTC

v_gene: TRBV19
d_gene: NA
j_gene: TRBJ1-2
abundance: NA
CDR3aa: CASNTWTDHNYGYTF
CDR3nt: TGTGCCAGTAACACCTGGACAGACCATAACTATGGCTACACCTTC

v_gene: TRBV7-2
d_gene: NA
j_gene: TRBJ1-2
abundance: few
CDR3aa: CAIGVNYGYTF
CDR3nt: TGTGCCATTGGAGTAAACTATGGCTACACCTTC

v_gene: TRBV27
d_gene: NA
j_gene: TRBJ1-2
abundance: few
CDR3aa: CASSPGFGRGRDVRGYTF
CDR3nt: TGTGCCAGCAGTCCTGGGTTTGGTCGGGGGAGGGATGTACGAGGCTACACCTTC

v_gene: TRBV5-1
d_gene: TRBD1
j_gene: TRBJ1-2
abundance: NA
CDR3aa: CASSPETQGANYGYTF
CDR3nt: TGCGCCAGCAGCCCGGAAACACAGGGGGCGAACTATGGCTACACCTTC

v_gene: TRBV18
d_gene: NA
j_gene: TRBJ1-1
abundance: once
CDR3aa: CASSPRTDHTEAFF
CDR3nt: TGTGCCAGCTCGCCGAGGACAGACCACACTGAAGCTTTCTTT

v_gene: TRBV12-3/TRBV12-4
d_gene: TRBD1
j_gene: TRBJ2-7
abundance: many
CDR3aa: CASSFRQGNYEQYF
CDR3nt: TGTGCCAGCAGTTTCCGACAGGGTAACTACGAGCAGTACTTC

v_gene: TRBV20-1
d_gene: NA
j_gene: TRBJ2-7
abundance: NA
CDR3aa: CSARDASYQSYEQYF
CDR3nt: TGCAGTGCTAGAGATGCGTCTTATCAGTCCTACGAGCAGTACTTC

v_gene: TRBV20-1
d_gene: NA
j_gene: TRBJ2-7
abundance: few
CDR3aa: CSARPPRRGIYLPSYEQYF
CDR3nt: TGCAGTGCTAGACCCCCTCGGCGAGGAATATACTTACCTTCCTACGAGCAGTACTTC

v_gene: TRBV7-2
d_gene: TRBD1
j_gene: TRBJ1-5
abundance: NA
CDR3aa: CASSPDRVGNQPQHF
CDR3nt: TGTGCCAGCAGCCCCGACAGGGTTGGCAATCAGCCCCAGCATTTT

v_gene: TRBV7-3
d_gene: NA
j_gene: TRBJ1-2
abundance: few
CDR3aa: CASSPGGLYGYTF
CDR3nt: TGTGCCAGCAGCCCCGGCGGGCTCTATGGCTACACCTTC

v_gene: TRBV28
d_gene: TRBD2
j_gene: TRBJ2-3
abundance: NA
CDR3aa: CASRQRGGGTDTQYF
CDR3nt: TGTGCCAGCAGACAACGGGGGGGTGGAACAGATACGCAGTATTTT

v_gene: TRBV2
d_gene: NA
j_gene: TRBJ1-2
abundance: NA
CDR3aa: CASSSQRDARSYGYTF
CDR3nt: TGTGCCAGCAGTTCGCAAAGGGACGCACGGAGCTATGGCTACACCTTC